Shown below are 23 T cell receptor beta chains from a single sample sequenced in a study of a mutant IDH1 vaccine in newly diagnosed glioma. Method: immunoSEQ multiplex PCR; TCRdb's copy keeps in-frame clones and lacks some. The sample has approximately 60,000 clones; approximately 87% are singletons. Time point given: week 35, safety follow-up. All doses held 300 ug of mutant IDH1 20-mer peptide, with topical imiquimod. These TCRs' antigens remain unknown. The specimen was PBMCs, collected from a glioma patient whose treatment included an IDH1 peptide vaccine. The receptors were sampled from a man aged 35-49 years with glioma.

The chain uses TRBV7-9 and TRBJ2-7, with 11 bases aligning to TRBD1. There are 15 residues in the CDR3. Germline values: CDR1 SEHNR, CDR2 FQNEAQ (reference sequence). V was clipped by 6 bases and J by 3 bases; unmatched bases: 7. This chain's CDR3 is CASRAAGTGGYEQYF. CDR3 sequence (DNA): TGTGCCAGCAGGGCCGCCGGGACAGGGGGCTACGAGCAGTACTTC.

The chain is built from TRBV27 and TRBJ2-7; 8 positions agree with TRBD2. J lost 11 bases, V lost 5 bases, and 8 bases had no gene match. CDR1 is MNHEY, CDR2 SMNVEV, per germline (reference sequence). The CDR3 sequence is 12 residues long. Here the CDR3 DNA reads TGTGCCAGCAGTCCGGGAGGGTTATTGGAGTACTTC. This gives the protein CASSPGGLLEYF.

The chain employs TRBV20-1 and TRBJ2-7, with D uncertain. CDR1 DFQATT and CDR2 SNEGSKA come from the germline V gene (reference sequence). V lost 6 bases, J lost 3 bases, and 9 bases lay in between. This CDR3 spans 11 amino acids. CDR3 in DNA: TGCAGTGCCACGGTAAACTACGAGCAGTACTTC. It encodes CSATVNYEQYF.

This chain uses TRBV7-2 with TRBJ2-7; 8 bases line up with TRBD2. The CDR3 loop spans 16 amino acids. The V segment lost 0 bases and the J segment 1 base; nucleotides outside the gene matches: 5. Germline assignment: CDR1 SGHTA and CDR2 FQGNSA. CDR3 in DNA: TGTGCCAGCAGCTTAGCAGCGGGAGAGGTGTCCTACGAGCAGTACTTC. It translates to CASSLAAGEVSYEQYF.

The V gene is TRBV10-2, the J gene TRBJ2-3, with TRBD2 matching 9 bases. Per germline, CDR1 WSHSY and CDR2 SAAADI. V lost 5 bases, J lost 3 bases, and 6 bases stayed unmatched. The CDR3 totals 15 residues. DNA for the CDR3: TGCGCCAGCAGTAACGCTGCGGGGGGGACAGATACGCAGTATTTT. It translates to CASSNAAGGTDTQYF.

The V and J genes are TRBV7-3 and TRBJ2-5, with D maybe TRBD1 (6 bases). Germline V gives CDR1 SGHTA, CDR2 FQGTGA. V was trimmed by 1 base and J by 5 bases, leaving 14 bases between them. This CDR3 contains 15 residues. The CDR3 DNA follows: TGTGCCAGCAGCTTAAGTATGGGGGCGGGTGAGACCCAGTACTTC. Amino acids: CASSLSMGAGETQYF.

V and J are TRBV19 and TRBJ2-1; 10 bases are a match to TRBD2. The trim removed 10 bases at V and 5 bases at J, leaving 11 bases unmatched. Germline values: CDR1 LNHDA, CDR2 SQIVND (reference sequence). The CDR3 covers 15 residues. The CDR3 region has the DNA TGTGCCACTCGAGAGCTAGCGGGAGTCCACAATGAGCAGTTCTTC. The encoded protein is CATRELAGVHNEQFF. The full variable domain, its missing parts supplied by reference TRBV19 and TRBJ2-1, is DGGITQSPKYLFRKEGQNVTLSCEQNLNHDAMYWYRQDPGQGLRLIYYSQIVNDFQKGDIAEGYSVSREKKESFPLTVTSAQKNPTAFYLCATRELAGVHNEQFFGPGTRLTVL.

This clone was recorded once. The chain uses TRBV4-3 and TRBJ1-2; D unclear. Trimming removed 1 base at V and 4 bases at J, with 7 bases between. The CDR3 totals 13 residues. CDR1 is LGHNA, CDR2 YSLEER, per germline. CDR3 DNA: TGCGCCAGCAGCCAAGGGGAGCTCTATGGCTACACCTTC. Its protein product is CASSQGELYGYTF.

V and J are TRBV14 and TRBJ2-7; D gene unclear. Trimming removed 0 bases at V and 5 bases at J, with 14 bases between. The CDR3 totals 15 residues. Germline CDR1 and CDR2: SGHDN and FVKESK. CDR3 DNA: TGTGCCAGCAGCCAAGATTTGGCTGTCCCCCACGAGCAGTACTTC. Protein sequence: CASSQDLAVPHEQYF.

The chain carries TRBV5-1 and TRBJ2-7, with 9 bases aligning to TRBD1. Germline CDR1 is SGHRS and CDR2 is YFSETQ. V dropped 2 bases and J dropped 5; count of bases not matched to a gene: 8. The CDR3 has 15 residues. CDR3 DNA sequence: TGCGCCAGCAGCTTAAGGACAGGGGAAGTGGACGAGCAGTACTTC. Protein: CASSLRTGEVDEQYF. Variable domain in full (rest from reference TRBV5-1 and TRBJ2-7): KAGVTQTPRYLIKTRGQQVTLSCSPISGHRSVSWYQQTPGQGLQFLFEYFSETQRNKGNFPGRFSGRQFSNSRSEMNVSTLELGDSALYLCASSLRTGEVDEQYFGPGTRLTVT.

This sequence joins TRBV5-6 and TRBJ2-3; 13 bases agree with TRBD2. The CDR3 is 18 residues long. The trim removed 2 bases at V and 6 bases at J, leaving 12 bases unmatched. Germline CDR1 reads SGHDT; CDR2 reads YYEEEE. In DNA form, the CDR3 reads TGTGCCAGCAGCTTTACTAGCGGGAGGGCCAGATTGCTTGATACGCAGTATTTT. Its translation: CASSFTSGRARLLDTQYF.

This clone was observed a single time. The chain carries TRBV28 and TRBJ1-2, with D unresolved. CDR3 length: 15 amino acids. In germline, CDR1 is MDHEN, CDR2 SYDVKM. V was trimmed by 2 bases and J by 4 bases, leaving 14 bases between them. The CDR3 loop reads CASSLIGRDGYGYTF. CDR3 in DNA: TGTGCCAGCAGTTTAATCGGTAGGGATGGCTATGGCTACACCTTC.

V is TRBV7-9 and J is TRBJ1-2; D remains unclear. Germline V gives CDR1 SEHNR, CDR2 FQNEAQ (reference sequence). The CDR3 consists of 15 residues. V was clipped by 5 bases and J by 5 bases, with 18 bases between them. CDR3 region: CASSPGGSALYGYTF. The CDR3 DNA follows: TGTGCCAGCAGCCCCGGAGGCTCTGCTTTATATGGCTACACCTTC.

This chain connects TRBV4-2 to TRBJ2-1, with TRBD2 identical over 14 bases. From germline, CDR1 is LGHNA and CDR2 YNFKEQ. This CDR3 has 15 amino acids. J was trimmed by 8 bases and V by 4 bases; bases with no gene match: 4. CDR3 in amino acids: CASSPGLAGVDEQFF. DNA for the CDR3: TGTGCCAGCAGCCCGGGACTAGCGGGAGTGGATGAGCAGTTCTTC.

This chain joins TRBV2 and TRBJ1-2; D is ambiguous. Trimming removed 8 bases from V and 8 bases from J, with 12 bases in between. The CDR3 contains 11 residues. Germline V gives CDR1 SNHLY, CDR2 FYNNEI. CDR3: CASGWEYGYTF. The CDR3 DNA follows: TGTGCCAGCGGGTGGGAGTACGGCTACACCTTC. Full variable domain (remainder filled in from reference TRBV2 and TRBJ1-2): EPEVTQTPSHQVTQMGQEVILRCVPISNHLYFYWYRQILGQKVEFLVSFYNNEISEKSEIFDDQFSVERPDGSNFTLKIRSTKLEDSAMYFCASGWEYGYTFGSGTRLTVV.

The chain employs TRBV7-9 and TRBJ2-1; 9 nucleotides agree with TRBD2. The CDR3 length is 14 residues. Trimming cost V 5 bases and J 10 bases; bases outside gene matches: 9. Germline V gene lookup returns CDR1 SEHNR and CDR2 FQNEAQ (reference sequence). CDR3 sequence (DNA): TGTGCCAGCAGCCCCAGACTAGCGGTTTACGAGCAGTTCTTC. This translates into CASSPRLAVYEQFF.

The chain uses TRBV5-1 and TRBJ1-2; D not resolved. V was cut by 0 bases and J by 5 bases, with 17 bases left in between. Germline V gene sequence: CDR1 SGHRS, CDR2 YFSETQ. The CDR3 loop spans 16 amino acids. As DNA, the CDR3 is TGCGCCAGCAGCTTGGGCGGACCTGAGGTCGTATATGGCTACACCTTC. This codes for CASSLGGPEVVYGYTF.

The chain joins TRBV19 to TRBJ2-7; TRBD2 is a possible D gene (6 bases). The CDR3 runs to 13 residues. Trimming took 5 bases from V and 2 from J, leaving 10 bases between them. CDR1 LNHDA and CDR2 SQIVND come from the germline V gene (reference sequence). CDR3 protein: CASSRTGAYEQYF. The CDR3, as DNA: TGTGCCAGTAGTCGGACGGGGGCCTACGAGCAGTACTTC.

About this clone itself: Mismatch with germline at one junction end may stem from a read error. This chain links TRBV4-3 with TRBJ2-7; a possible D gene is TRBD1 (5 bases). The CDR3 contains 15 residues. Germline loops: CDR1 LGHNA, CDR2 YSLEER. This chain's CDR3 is CASSQDRWPLQGSNF. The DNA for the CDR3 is TGCGCCAGCAGCCAAGATCGGTGGCCACTCCAGGGAAGTAACTTC.

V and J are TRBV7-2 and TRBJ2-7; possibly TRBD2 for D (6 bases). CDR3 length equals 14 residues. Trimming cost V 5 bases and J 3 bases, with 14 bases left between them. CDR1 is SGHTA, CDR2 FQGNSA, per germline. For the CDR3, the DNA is TGTGCCAGCAGCCGGGGTGGAGGGTACTACGAGCAGTACTTC. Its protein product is CASSRGGGYYEQYF.

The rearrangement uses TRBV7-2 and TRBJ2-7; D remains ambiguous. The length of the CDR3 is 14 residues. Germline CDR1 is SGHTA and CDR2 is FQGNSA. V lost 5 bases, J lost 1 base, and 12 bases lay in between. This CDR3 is CASSRGISSYEQYF. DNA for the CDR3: TGTGCCAGCAGCCGAGGAATAAGTTCCTACGAGCAGTACTTC.

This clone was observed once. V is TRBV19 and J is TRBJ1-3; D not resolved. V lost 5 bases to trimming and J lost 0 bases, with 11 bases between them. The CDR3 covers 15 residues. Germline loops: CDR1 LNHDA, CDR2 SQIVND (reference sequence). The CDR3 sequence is CASSLKALSGNTIYF. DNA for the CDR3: TGTGCCAGTAGTTTAAAAGCCCTCTCTGGAAACACCATATATTTT.

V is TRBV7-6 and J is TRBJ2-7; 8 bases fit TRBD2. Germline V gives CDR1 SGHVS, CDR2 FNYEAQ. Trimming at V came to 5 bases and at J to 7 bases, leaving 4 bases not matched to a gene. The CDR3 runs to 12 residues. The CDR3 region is CASSASGREQYF. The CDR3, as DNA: TGTGCCAGCAGCGCAAGCGGGAGAGAGCAGTACTTC.